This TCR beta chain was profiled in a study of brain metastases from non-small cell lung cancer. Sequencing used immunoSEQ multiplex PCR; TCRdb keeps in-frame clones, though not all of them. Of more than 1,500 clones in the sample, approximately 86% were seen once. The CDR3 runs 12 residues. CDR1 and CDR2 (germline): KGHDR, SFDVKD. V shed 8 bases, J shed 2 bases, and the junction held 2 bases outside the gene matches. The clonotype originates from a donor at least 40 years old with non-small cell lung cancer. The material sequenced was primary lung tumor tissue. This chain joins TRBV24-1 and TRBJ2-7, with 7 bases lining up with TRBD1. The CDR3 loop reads CATKDRAYEQYV. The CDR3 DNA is TGTGCCACCAAAGACAGGGCCTACGAGCAGTACGTC.